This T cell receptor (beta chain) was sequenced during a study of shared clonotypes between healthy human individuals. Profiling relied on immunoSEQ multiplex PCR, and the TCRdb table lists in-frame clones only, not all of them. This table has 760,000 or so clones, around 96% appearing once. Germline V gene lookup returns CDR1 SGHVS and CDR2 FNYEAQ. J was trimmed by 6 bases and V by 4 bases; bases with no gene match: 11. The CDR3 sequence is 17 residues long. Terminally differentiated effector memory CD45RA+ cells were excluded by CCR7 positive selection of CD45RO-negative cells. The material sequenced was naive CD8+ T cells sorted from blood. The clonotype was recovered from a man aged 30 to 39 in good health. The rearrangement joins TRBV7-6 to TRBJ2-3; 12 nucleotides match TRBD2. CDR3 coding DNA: TGTGCCAGCAGCTCCCCGACCGGACTAGCGGGACCGGATACGCAGTATTTT. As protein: CASSSPTGLAGPDTQYF.